One and the same sample provided the 10 T cell receptor beta chains below, sequenced in a study of beta chain features in type 1 diabetes. Study observations and caveats: Moderately but significantly shorter TCRB CDR3s were found in Type 1 diabetes patients in all four CD4+ subsets.

No antigens are known for them. Reverse transcription of all isolated RNA meant that expressed TCRB transcripts were sequenced. The repertoire was sequenced with immunoSEQ multiplex PCR; TCRdb's copy has only in-frame clones and lacks some. Of 300,000 to 350,000 clones in the sample, around 9.3% were seen once. Sequencing was done on a sample of central memory CD4+ T cells from blood. These receptors were collected from a man younger than 45 with type 1 diabetes.

This clone was recorded a few times. The V gene is TRBV7-6, the J gene TRBJ2-5; no clear D gene. CDR3 length: 14 amino acids. V was clipped by 1 base and J by 1 base, with 7 bases between them. Germline CDR1 is SGHVS and CDR2 is FNYEAQ. CDR3 sequence reads: CASSLGQAQETQYF. CDR3 DNA: TGTGCCAGCAGCTTAGGTCAGGCCCAAGAGACCCAGTACTTC.

This clone was picked up a small number of times. The chain uses TRBV4-3 and TRBJ1-6; D may be TRBD1 (5 bases). Germline-derived CDR1 and CDR2 are LGHNA and YSLEER. The CDR3 consists of 14 residues. Trimming cost V 0 bases and J 8 bases, with 8 bases left between them. CDR3 DNA: TGCGCCAGCAGCCAAGATCCCAGGGATTCACCCCTCCACTTT. Its protein is CASSQDPRDSPLHF.

The rearrangement joins TRBV5-1 to TRBJ1-5, with a possible D match to TRBD1 (6 bases). With 0 bases removed from V and 6 bases from J, the gap between germline ends came to 10 bases. Germline V gene lookup returns CDR1 SGHRS and CDR2 YFSETQ. The CDR3 runs to 14 residues. The CDR3 sequence: CASSLAAGAQPQHF. DNA of the CDR3: TGCGCCAGCAGCTTGGCCGCAGGGGCTCAGCCCCAGCATTTT.

This clone was seen a few times. The gene calls are TRBV7-2 and TRBJ1-1; D is unresolved. Germline CDR1 and CDR2: SGHTA and FQGNSA. This CDR3 has 15 residues. V shed 1 base and J shed 0 bases, with 9 bases lying between them. This chain's CDR3 is CASSLGSYMNTEAFF. DNA of the CDR3: TGTGCCAGCAGCTTAGGCAGCTACATGAACACTGAAGCTTTCTTT.

This clone occurred a few times. The chain recombines TRBV9 with TRBJ2-5, with 8 nucleotides matching TRBD2. Germline trimming cut 2 bases from V and 3 bases from J; bases unmatched to any gene: 6. The CDR3 has 15 amino acids. Per the germline V gene, CDR1 is SGDLS and CDR2 is YYNGEE. CDR3 DNA: TGTGCCAGCAGCGTTCAAGGACTAGCAGAAGAGACCCAGTACTTC. It is translated as CASSVQGLAEETQYF.

V is TRBV6-6 and J is TRBJ2-2, with D unclear. V was pared by 7 bases and J by 4 bases, with 13 bases between. Germline V gene lookup returns CDR1 MNHNY and CDR2 SVGAGI (reference sequence). CDR3 length: 14 residues. The chain's CDR3 is CASTPNLATGELFF. The DNA of the CDR3 is TGTGCCAGCACCCCAAACTTGGCCACCGGGGAGCTGTTTTTT.

As for this clone: Other DNA sequences from this sample encode an identical CDR3 as well. The gene calls are TRBV5-6 and TRBJ2-5; no definite D call. The CDR3 loop spans 11 amino acids. The germline CDR1 and CDR2 sequences are SGHDT and YYEEEE. V dropped 1 base and J dropped 2 bases, with 0 bases sitting between them. CDR3 DNA: TGTGCCAGCAGCTTGCAAGAGACCCAGTACTTC. Translation: CASSLQETQYF.

The chain is built from TRBV2 and TRBJ1-1; D gene uncertain. Between the trimmed V and J ends, which lost 7 bases and 4 bases, there was a span of 13 bases. Germline V gene sequence: CDR1 SNHLY, CDR2 FYNNEI. The CDR3 length is 13 residues. This CDR3 is CASTERSGTEAFF. DNA of the CDR3: TGTGCCAGCACCGAGAGGTCGGGCACTGAAGCTTTCTTT.

CDR3 sequence: CASSGGTSGDNEQFF. The CDR3 DNA sequence: TGTGCCAGCAGTGGTGGGACTAGCGGGGACAATGAGCAGTTCTTC. The V gene is TRBV6-6, the J gene TRBJ2-1; 13 bases match TRBD2. Germline CDR1 MNHNY, CDR2 SVGAGI (reference sequence). Trimming at V came to 5 bases and at J to 5 bases, leaving 3 bases not matched to a gene. This CDR3 has 15 residues.

The table lists this clone with many counts. The chain joins TRBV7-9 to TRBJ2-6; no clear D gene. Germline CDR1 reads SEHNR; CDR2 reads FQNEAQ (reference sequence). This CDR3 has 14 amino acids. The germline V and J ends were trimmed by 4 bases and 3 bases, with 7 bases remaining between them. The CDR3 region has the DNA TGTGCCAGCAGCTCATACAATGGGGCCAACGTCCTGACTTTC. The encoded protein is CASSSYNGANVLTF. Full variable domain (outside the CDR3, taken from reference TRBV7-9 and TRBJ2-6): DTGVSQNPRHKITKRGQNVTFRCDPISEHNRLYWYRQTLGQGPEFLTYFQNEAQLEKSRLLSDRFSAERPKGSFSTLEIQRTEQGDSAMYLCASSSYNGANVLTFGAGSRLTVL.